Listed here are 22 T cell receptor beta chains from one sample, sequenced in a study of CD8 T cells in Susac syndrome. Random hexamers primed reverse transcription of 0.5 to 1 ug RNA. Using its own MiXCR run on the immunoSEQ multiplex PCR reads, TCRdb lists one record per CDR3 protein. Of about 400,000 distinct CDR3 sequences listed, 75% to 90% are singletons. Sequencing was carried out using CD8+ T cells from PBMCs. The receptors were gathered from a human donor with multiple sclerosis.

This clonotype appeared a few times. The chain carries TRBV6-5 and TRBJ2-7; D gene ambiguous. CDR1 is MNHEY, CDR2 SVGAGI, per germline. Trimming removed 2 bases at V and 3 bases at J, with 8 bases between. This CDR3 comprises 13 residues. The CDR3 DNA follows: TGTGCCAGCAGTTACGGCCCACGCTACGAGCAGTACTTC. Its translation is CASSYGPRYEQYF.

The chain links TRBV6-5 to TRBJ1-2, with D perhaps matching TRBD1 (5 bases). The germline gives CDR1 MNHEY, CDR2 SVGAGI. The CDR3 loop spans 13 amino acids. Trimming cost V 0 bases and J 8 bases, with 10 bases left between them. The CDR3 sequence: CASSYSGGGGYTF. The DNA of the CDR3 is TGTGCCAGCAGTTACTCCGGGGGAGGAGGCTACACCTTC.

CDR3 nucleotide sequence: TGCGCCAGCAGCCAAGTTGTGCGGGAAAAACTGTTTTTT. Translating gives CASSQVVREKLFF. The chain carries TRBV4-1 and TRBJ1-4; no clear D gene. Trimming removed 1 base at V and 8 bases at J, with 8 bases between. Looked up from germline, CDR1 is MGHRA and CDR2 is YSYEKL. This CDR3 contains 13 residues.

The chain combines TRBV6-1 with TRBJ2-7, with TRBD1 matching 7 bases. This CDR3 spans 15 amino acids. Germline CDR1 MNHNS, CDR2 SASEGT. V lost 6 bases and J lost 4; bases outside the gene matches: 12. The CDR3 nucleotides are TGTGCCAGCAGGGGTCAGGGGGTCACCCTTTACGAGCAGTACTTC. It translates to CASRGQGVTLYEQYF.

V usage is TRBV21-1 and J usage is TRBJ2-5; the table's D gene call, TRBD1, was not cross checked with the DNA. TRBV21-1 is designated a pseudogene. This CDR3 contains 15 residues. CDR3: CASRRGHMYQETQYF. CDR3 bases: TGTGCCAGCCGCAGGGGACACATGTACCAAGAGACCCAGTACTTC.

The chain uses TRBV11-2 and TRBJ2-5, with 12 positions matching TRBD2. Germline assignment: CDR1 SGHAT and CDR2 FQNNGV. V lost 5 bases to trimming and J lost 5 bases; unmatched junction nucleotides: 9. CDR3 length: 16 residues. The CDR3 nucleotides read TGTGCCAGCAGCGACCAACTAGCGGGAGGCGCGGAGACCCAGTACTTC. Translating it yields CASSDQLAGGAETQYF. The whole variable domain, filled in from reference TRBV11-2 and TRBJ2-5, reads EAGVAQSPRYKIIEKRQSVAFWCNPISGHATLYWYQQILGQGPKLLIQFQNNGVVDDSQLPKDRFSAERLKGVDSTLKIQPAKLEDSAVYLCASSDQLAGGAETQYFGPGTRLLVL.

The chain uses TRBV29-1 and TRBJ2-5, with D possibly being TRBD1 (6 bases). This CDR3 comprises 13 residues. Germline CDR1 and CDR2: SQVTM and ANQGSEA. V was shortened by 3 bases and J by 5 bases, with 13 bases between the two germline ends. The CDR3 DNA is TGCAGCGTTGATGCAGGGGATGATGAGACCCAGTACTTC. It encodes CSVDAGDDETQYF. The complete variable domain, with remaining parts taken from reference TRBV29-1 and TRBJ2-5, reads SAVISQKPSRDICQRGTSLTIQCQVDSQVTMMFWYRQQPGQSLTLIATANQGSEATYESGFVIDKFPISRPNLTFSTLTVSNMSPEDSSIYLCSVDAGDDETQYFGPGTRLLVL.

Worth noting for this clonotype: One end of the junction is discordant with germline, which a read error may explain. The chain couples TRBV3-1 to TRBJ2-2; TRBD2 aligns across 7 bases. The length of the CDR3 is 16 residues. The V gene's germline CDR1 is LGHDT and CDR2 YNNKEL (reference sequence). CDR3 sequence: CASSQGLAYPPGELFF. The CDR3 region has the DNA TGTGCCAGCAGCCAAGGACTAGCTTACCCTCCCGGAGAGCTGTTTTTT.

The chain joins TRBV4-1 to TRBJ1-5; D might be TRBD1 (5 bases). Germline V gene lookup returns CDR1 MGHRA and CDR2 YSYEKL. This CDR3 region has 18 residues. Trimming removed 4 bases at V and 1 base at J, with 20 bases between. In DNA, the CDR3 is TGCGCCAGCAGCCGCGGGGGGGATGGGATCGTAAGCAATCAGCCCCAGCATTTT. Its translation: CASSRGGDGIVSNQPQHF.

J is TRBJ1-1 and V is TRBV6-1, with 7 bases aligning to TRBD1. The V gene end was trimmed by 6 bases and the J gene end by 4 bases; junction bases not matched to a gene: 17. The CDR3 is 17 amino acids. CDR1 MNHNS and CDR2 SASEGT come from the germline V gene. The CDR3 bases are TGTGCCAGCAGAACCCTACAGGGGAGGTTGGAAGGCACTGAAGCTTTCTTT. This encodes CASRTLQGRLEGTEAFF.

The gene calls are TRBV5-1 and TRBJ2-1; a possible D gene is TRBD2 (5 bases). V was pared by 3 bases and J by 0 bases, with 13 bases between. CDR1 is SGHRS and CDR2 is YFSETQ in the germline V gene. This CDR3 has 16 residues. Here the CDR3 DNA reads TGCGCCAGCAGCTCCGGGGTGGGGAGCTCCTACAATGAGCAGTTCTTC. It yields the protein CASSSGVGSSYNEQFF.

This clonotype was counted ten times or more. The genes are TRBV7-9 and TRBJ2-2; D not certain. Trimming stripped 1 base from V and 6 bases from J, with 3 bases between. Germline V gene data show CDR1 as SEHNR and CDR2 as FQNEAQ (reference sequence). The CDR3 contains 12 residues. The CDR3 spells CASSLGPGELFF. CDR3 DNA: TGTGCCAGCAGCTTAGGCCCCGGGGAGCTGTTTTTT.

This clonotype was detected once. The chain uses TRBV10-3 and TRBJ2-3; D is uncertain. The ends were cut back, 1 base at V and 2 bases at J, with 10 bases in the middle. The germline V gene has CDR1 ENHRY and CDR2 SYGVKD. This CDR3 has 15 amino acids. CDR3 sequence (DNA): TGTGCCATCAGTGAGTACGAGACCAACACAGATACGCAGTATTTT. It yields the protein CAISEYETNTDTQYF.

J is TRBJ2-5 and V is TRBV6-1; D may be TRBD2 (6 bases). Trimming removed 1 base at V and 2 bases at J, with 14 bases between. Per the germline V gene, CDR1 is MNHNS and CDR2 is SASEGT. This CDR3 contains 16 residues. The CDR3 sequence is CASSEEPDYQQETQYF. CDR3 bases: TGTGCCAGCAGTGAAGAGCCGGACTACCAACAAGAGACCCAGTACTTC.

This rearrangement joins TRBV15 to TRBJ2-1; TRBD1 aligns across 10 bases. The CDR3 is 14 residues long. The germline CDR1 and CDR2 sequences are LNHNV and YYDKDF (reference sequence). The V segment lost 6 bases and the J segment 7 bases; nucleotides outside the gene matches: 6. The CDR3 protein is CATSGQGVTNEQFF. The CDR3 region has the DNA TGTGCCACCAGTGGACAGGGGGTTACTAATGAGCAGTTCTTC.

As concerns this clonotype: An end of the junction does not agree with germline; a read error may underlie this. CDR3 sequence: CAGSDPGGNSPLHF. DNA for the CDR3: TGTGCCGGCAGTGATCCAGGGGGGAATTCACCCCTCCACTTT. V usage is TRBV2 and J usage is TRBJ1-6; TRBD1 agrees at 7 bases. This CDR3 comprises 14 residues. Germline V CDR1 and CDR2: SNHLY, FYNNEI.

This chain connects TRBV20-1 to TRBJ2-5, with D perhaps TRBD2 (6 bases). The germline V and J ends were trimmed by 0 bases and 5 bases, with 13 bases remaining between them. The CDR3 spans 14 residues. Germline CDR1 and CDR2: DFQATT and SNEGSKA (reference sequence). CDR3 amino acids: CSARDLEGLETQYF. In nucleotides, the CDR3 is TGCAGTGCTAGAGATCTGGAGGGTCTGGAGACCCAGTACTTC.

The CDR3 is CASSPRGSSGNTIYF. The CDR3 region has the DNA TGTGCCAGCAGCCCCAGGGGGTCCTCTGGAAACACCATATATTTT. The gene calls are TRBV7-6 and TRBJ1-3; TRBD1 matches 7 bases. J gave up 0 bases and V 5 bases, and 4 bases lay outside the gene matches. Germline-derived CDR1 and CDR2 are SGHVS and FNYEAQ. The CDR3 sequence is 15 residues long.

The gene calls are TRBV28 and TRBJ2-2; 11 bases align to TRBD2. Germline V gene lookup returns CDR1 MDHEN and CDR2 SYDVKM. The CDR3 runs to 21 residues. V lost 1 base and J lost 3; bases outside the gene matches: 16. This CDR3 is CASSLFPRRSGRVDDTGELFF. As DNA, the CDR3 is TGTGCCAGCAGTTTATTCCCCCGTCGTAGCGGGAGGGTCGACGACACCGGGGAGCTGTTTTTT.

In this sample, this clonotype turned up a few times. The chain is built from TRBV27 and TRBJ2-7, with 8 bases identical to TRBD1. V lost 5 bases, J lost 4 bases, and 7 bases stayed unmatched. CDR1 is MNHEY and CDR2 is SMNVEV in the germline V gene (reference sequence). This CDR3 is built from 14 residues. CDR3 sequence: CASSPWTGMYEQYF. As DNA, the CDR3 is TGTGCCAGCAGTCCATGGACAGGGATGTACGAGCAGTACTTC.

The J gene is TRBJ2-7, the V gene TRBV7-6; 7 nucleotides line up with TRBD1. This CDR3 contains 15 residues. The V gene end was trimmed by 2 bases and the J gene end by 3 bases; junction bases not matched to a gene: 7. Germline V gene data show CDR1 as SGHVS and CDR2 as FNYEAQ. The DNA for the CDR3 is TGTGCCAGCAGCTTAATTGCAGGGGGTTACTACGAGCAGTACTTC. Amino acids: CASSLIAGGYYEQYF.

The J gene is TRBJ2-7, the V gene TRBV20-1; 7 bases fit TRBD2. The trim removed 0 bases at V and 3 bases at J, leaving 11 bases unmatched. This CDR3 comprises 16 residues. CDR1 is DFQATT, CDR2 SNEGSKA, per germline (reference sequence). The CDR3 is CSARDTQTSTHYEQYF. The DNA of the CDR3 is TGCAGTGCTAGAGATACCCAGACTAGCACACACTACGAGCAGTACTTC.